The 30 T cell receptor beta chains below all came from one sample that was sequenced in a study of blood T cells in healthy people across ages. PCR was performed a second time for about 7 to 11 cycles using a sample-barcoded 5' primer and a J-beta primer mix. Each CDR3 protein gets one entry after TCRdb re-called the 5' RACE reads with MiXCR. The sample has 760,000 or so distinct CDR3 sequences, roughly 25% seen once; the top ten hold under 9.5%. These same data were also listed under a study on T cells of mothers and their children.

The sequenced sample was blood. These receptors all stem from a boy aged 5-17 years in good health.

The V call is TRBV20-1, the J call TRBJ2-5, with D unresolved. The V gene lost 0 bases and the J gene lost 5 bases, with 13 bases spanning the gap. The length of the CDR3 is 14 residues. CDR1 and CDR2 (germline): DFQATT, SNEGSKA (reference sequence). The CDR3 region has the DNA TGCAGTGCTAGAGATCGCTCGTTTTTGGAGACCCAGTACTTC. Translated: CSARDRSFLETQYF.

CDR3 nucleotides: TGTGCCAGCAGCCCAGGCAAGTTTTCCTACAATGAGCAGTTCTTC. Protein sequence: CASSPGKFSYNEQFF. The chain uses TRBV14 and TRBJ2-1; D is undetermined. CDR3 size: 15 residues. V was shortened by 4 bases and J by 1 base, with 11 bases between the two germline ends. The germline V gene has CDR1 SGHDN and CDR2 FVKESK. Drawing the rest from reference TRBV14 and TRBJ2-1, the complete variable domain is EAGVTQFPSHSVIEKGQTVTLRCDPISGHDNLYWYRRVMGKEIKFLLHFVKESKQDESGMPNNRFLAERTGGTYSTLKVQPAELEDSGVYFCASSPGKFSYNEQFFGPGTRLTVL.

J is TRBJ1-2 and V is TRBV29-1; possible D gene TRBD1, 6 bases. The CDR3 length is 15 residues. Per germline, CDR1 SQVTM and CDR2 ANQGSEA. V was shortened by 4 bases and J by 3 bases, with 18 bases between the two germline ends. CDR3 loop: CSVAGGQGIHYGYTF. In nucleotides, the CDR3 is TGCAGCGTTGCGGGGGGGCAGGGTATTCACTATGGCTACACCTTC.

This clonotype was counted a few times. The CDR3 coding sequence is TGTGCCAGCAGCCAAGAAGAAGCGGTCCAAGAGACCCAGTACTTC. Translation: CASSQEEAVQETQYF. The J gene is TRBJ2-5, the V gene TRBV14; D is possibly TRBD2 (5 bases). The CDR3 spans 15 residues. Per germline, CDR1 SGHDN and CDR2 FVKESK. Deletions cut 0 bases from V and 1 base from J, with 9 bases between.

This clonotype has a handful of counts. This chain connects TRBV27 to TRBJ2-7, with TRBD1 matching over 10 bases. Germline CDR1 and CDR2: MNHEY and SMNVEV (reference sequence). After removal of 6 bases from V and 6 bases from J, the junction contained 11 bases not matched to a gene. The CDR3 runs to 15 residues. The CDR3 DNA is TGTGCCAGCAGGGAAGGACAGGGGGTGTTTTTCGAGCAGTACTTC. Translating it yields CASREGQGVFFEQYF.

This clonotype was seen only a few times. The J gene is TRBJ2-5, the V gene TRBV28; 11 bases align to TRBD2. The closer fit of TRBJ2-1 to the DNA end suggests the J call may be wrong. The CDR3 spans 14 residues. Germline values: CDR1 MDHEN, CDR2 SYDVKM. The chain's CDR3 is CASSWTSGYDEQFF. In DNA form, the CDR3 reads TGTGCCAGCAGTTGGACTAGCGGGTATGATGAGCAGTTCTTC.

This chain joins TRBV29-1 and TRBJ1-1; D is uncertain. Germline CDR1 and CDR2: SQVTM and ANQGSEA. V lost 4 bases and J 0 bases, leaving 6 bases between the germline ends. The CDR3 totals 12 residues. The CDR3 nucleotides read TGCAGCGTTGGGGCAGTGAACACTGAAGCTTTCTTT. Protein: CSVGAVNTEAFF.

The chain carries TRBV29-1 and TRBJ2-1, with TRBD2 matching over 11 bases. CDR1 SQVTM and CDR2 ANQGSEA come from the germline V gene. CDR3 length: 17 residues. The V gene end was trimmed by 0 bases and the J gene end by 4 bases; junction bases not matched to a gene: 8. The CDR3 reads CSVEDQLAGEGYNEQFF. Here the CDR3 DNA reads TGCAGCGTTGAAGACCAACTAGCGGGAGAGGGGTACAATGAGCAGTTCTTC.

This chain links TRBV10-3 with TRBJ2-4, with TRBD1 matching 12 bases. V shed 2 bases and J 8 bases; nucleotides not matched to a gene: 7. There are 16 residues in the CDR3. The germline CDR1 and CDR2 sequences are ENHRY and SYGVKD. This chain's CDR3 is CAISEPGQGANHIQYF. DNA for the CDR3: TGTGCCATCAGTGAGCCGGGACAGGGGGCTAATCACATTCAGTACTTC.

The rearrangement links TRBV10-3 to TRBJ2-2, with 8 positions matching TRBD1. This CDR3 spans 14 amino acids. Trimming cost V 7 bases and J 3 bases; bases outside gene matches: 4. Germline CDR1 and CDR2: ENHRY and SYGVKD. Written as DNA, the CDR3 is TGTGCCATCAACAGGGGGAGCGACACCGGGGAGCTGTTTTTT. It encodes CAINRGSDTGELFF.

This clonotype came up a few times. This chain links TRBV5-1 with TRBJ2-3; the D gene is possibly TRBD2 (5 bases). V was clipped by 0 bases and J by 4 bases, with 9 bases between them. This CDR3 spans 14 amino acids. CDR1 SGHRS and CDR2 YFSETQ come from the germline V gene. The CDR3 here is CASSLASLPDTQYF. The DNA of the CDR3 is TGCGCCAGCAGCTTGGCTAGCTTGCCAGATACGCAGTATTTT.

This clonotype has only a few counts. The chain joins TRBV28 to TRBJ2-2; D might be TRBD2 (5 bases). V dropped 7 bases and J dropped 1 base, with 7 bases sitting between them. The CDR3 runs 13 residues. Germline V gene sequence: CDR1 MDHEN, CDR2 SYDVKM. This chain's CDR3 is CASIEGNTGELFF. The CDR3 DNA sequence: TGTGCCAGCATTGAGGGGAACACCGGGGAGCTGTTTTTT.

This chain links TRBV6-1 with TRBJ2-7, with a possible D match to TRBD2 (5 bases). Germline assignment: CDR1 MNHNS and CDR2 SASEGT. The CDR3 is 14 amino acids. V was trimmed by 3 bases and J by 2 bases, leaving 11 bases between them. CDR3 in amino acids: CASSDIAKPYEQYF. Written as DNA, the CDR3 is TGTGCCAGCAGTGACATAGCGAAGCCCTACGAGCAGTACTTC.

The chain employs TRBV6-2 or TRBV6-3 and TRBJ2-2; a possible D gene is TRBD2 (6 bases). CDR1 is MNHEY, CDR2 SVGEGT, per germline. CDR3 length: 16 amino acids. Trimming took 4 bases from V and 0 from J, leaving 12 bases between them. CDR3 in amino acids: CASSWGDGTNTGELFF. CDR3 DNA sequence: TGTGCCAGCAGTTGGGGGGACGGAACGAACACCGGGGAGCTGTTTTTT.

This clonotype was observed a few times. This chain links TRBV5-5 with TRBJ1-1; TRBD1 aligns across 9 bases. V shed 4 bases and J 6 bases; nucleotides not matched to a gene: 7. This CDR3 has 14 amino acids. CDR1 is SGHKS and CDR2 is YYEKEE in the germline V gene (reference sequence). DNA of the CDR3: TGTGCCAGCAGCCCCTGGACAGGGGCCCCTGAAGCTTTCTTT. Protein: CASSPWTGAPEAFF.

This chain connects TRBV28 to TRBJ2-5, with 7 bases fitting TRBD1. The CDR3 consists of 21 residues. Germline CDR1 is MDHEN and CDR2 is SYDVKM. V trimming: 4 bases; J trimming: 5 bases; junction bases outside the gene matches: 28. Here the CDR3 DNA reads TGTGCCAGCAGTTCGATCTGGACAGGCGAGTCCGGTCAGCTGGGTTGGGAGACCCAGTACTTC. Translating gives CASSSIWTGESGQLGWETQYF.

The chain carries TRBV4-3 and TRBJ2-1; maybe TRBD2 (6 bases). Germline V gene data show CDR1 as LGHNA and CDR2 as YSLEER. The length of the CDR3 is 16 residues. V dropped 0 bases and J dropped 5 bases, with 14 bases sitting between them. CDR3 DNA: TGCGCCAGCAGCCAAGATCTAGGGACGGGGGACAATGAGCAGTTCTTC. It translates to CASSQDLGTGDNEQFF.

In this sample, this clonotype turned up a few times. The V gene is TRBV3-1, the J gene TRBJ2-5; TRBD1 or TRBD2 may be the D gene (5 bases each). The CDR3 is 13 amino acids. In germline, CDR1 is LGHDT, CDR2 YNNKEL (reference sequence). V was pared by 1 base and J by 4 bases, with 7 bases between. The chain's CDR3 is CASSQAGAETQYF. DNA of the CDR3: TGTGCCAGCAGCCAAGCCGGGGCAGAGACCCAGTACTTC.

The chain links TRBV4-1 to TRBJ1-4; 7 positions agree with TRBD1. Looked up from germline, CDR1 is MGHRA and CDR2 is YSYEKL. The CDR3 length is 16 residues. With V trimmed by 2 bases and J by 8 bases, 11 bases remained unmatched. In DNA form, the CDR3 reads TGCGCCAGCAGCCAACCACTCGACAGGGAAAGAGAAAAACTGTTTTTT. Its protein is CASSQPLDREREKLFF.

The genes are TRBV6-4 and TRBJ2-6, with TRBD2 matching over 7 bases. Germline V gene sequence: CDR1 MRHNA, CDR2 SNTAGT. The V gene end was trimmed by 1 base and the J gene end by 0 bases; junction bases not matched to a gene: 6. The CDR3 sequence is 18 residues long. CDR3 region: CASSDYASGTSGANVLTF. The CDR3 coding sequence is TGTGCCAGCAGTGACTATGCTAGCGGAACCTCTGGGGCCAACGTCCTGACTTTC.

V is TRBV28 and J is TRBJ2-4; TRBD1 matches at 8 bases. The CDR3 runs 15 residues. Germline V gene sequence: CDR1 MDHEN, CDR2 SYDVKM. After removal of 4 bases from V and 9 bases from J, the junction contained 11 bases not matched to a gene. The CDR3 spells CASSSVDRAQGIQYF. CDR3 DNA: TGTGCCAGCAGTTCCGTGGACAGGGCACAGGGCATTCAGTACTTC.

CDR3 sequence reads: CASSLGTSGRPYF. The CDR3 coding sequence is TGTGCCAGCAGCCTCGGGACTAGCGGGAGACCGTACTTC. This sequence joins TRBV4-2 and TRBJ2-7, with 14 bases matching TRBD2. This CDR3 contains 13 residues. V trimming: 4 bases; J trimming: 12 bases; junction bases outside the gene matches: 5. Per germline, CDR1 LGHNA and CDR2 YNFKEQ.

V is TRBV7-8 and J is TRBJ2-3; D is uncertain. The CDR3 totals 14 residues. The V end lost 2 bases, the J end lost 4 bases, and 10 bases lay between the germline ends. The germline V gene has CDR1 SGHVS and CDR2 FQNEAQ. Here the CDR3 reads CASSLKFFADTQYF. CDR3 DNA sequence: TGTGCCAGCAGCTTAAAGTTTTTTGCAGATACGCAGTATTTT.

The CDR3 bases are TGTGCCAGCAGCTTAGTCCGGGACAGCGGCTCCTACGAGCAGTACTTC. The encoded protein is CASSLVRDSGSYEQYF. The genes are TRBV7-2 and TRBJ2-7; 7 nucleotides align to TRBD1. Germline V gene data show CDR1 as SGHTA and CDR2 as FQGNSA. V dropped 1 base and J dropped 0; count of bases not matched to a gene: 6. The CDR3 sequence is 16 residues long. The full variable domain, its missing parts supplied by reference TRBV7-2 and TRBJ2-7, is GAGVSQSPSNKVTEKGKDVELRCDPISGHTALYWYRQSLGQGLEFLIYFQGNSAPDKSGLPSDRFSAERTGGSVSTLTIQRTQQEDSAVYLCASSLVRDSGSYEQYFGPGTRLTVT.

V and J are TRBV28 and TRBJ2-1; D is unresolved. The CDR3 is 12 amino acids. V lost 3 bases and J lost 11, with 11 bases in between. Germline loops: CDR1 MDHEN, CDR2 SYDVKM. The CDR3 is CASSFDVSKQFF. CDR3 nucleotides: TGTGCCAGCAGTTTTGACGTCTCAAAGCAGTTCTTC.

The rearrangement uses TRBV12-3 or TRBV12-4 and TRBJ1-2, with D unresolved. Trimming took off 6 bases at V and 4 bases at J, with 9 bases between the two ends. This CDR3 is built from 12 residues. CDR3 nucleotide sequence: TGTGCCAGCAGCCATGCGGGCTATGGCTACACCTTC. Its protein product is CASSHAGYGYTF.

This rearrangement joins TRBV6-5 to TRBJ2-1; 7 nucleotides agree with TRBD2. This CDR3 region has 15 residues. V gave up 6 bases and J gave up 7 bases; unmatched junction bases: 12. The V gene's germline CDR1 is MNHEY and CDR2 SVGAGI. CDR3 amino acids: CASSLQVGGLNEQFF. In DNA, the CDR3 is TGTGCCAGCAGCCTTCAGGTGGGAGGGTTGAATGAGCAGTTCTTC.

The chain uses TRBV29-1 and TRBJ2-1, with D possibly called TRBD1 or TRBD2 (6 bases each). The CDR3 covers 13 residues. Germline assignment: CDR1 SQVTM and CDR2 ANQGSEA. Trimming stripped 6 bases from V and 8 bases from J, with 17 bases between. DNA for the CDR3: TGCAGCGTCGGGGGCTTGGCAGTCGATGAGCAGTTCTTC. Its protein is CSVGGLAVDEQFF.

Comments on this clonotype: A much bigger clone sits one base away, suggesting this may be a read error. V and J are TRBV29-1 and TRBJ2-5; no reliable D call. Germline lookup yields CDR1 SQVTM and CDR2 ANQGSEA. CDR3 length: 12 residues. V was trimmed by 6 bases and J by 5 bases, leaving 13 bases between them. The CDR3 sequence: CSVGLGWETQYF. CDR3 DNA sequence: TGCAGCGTAGGCCTTGGATGGGAGACCCAGTACTTC.

This clonotype was counted a few times. The gene calls are TRBV27 and TRBJ2-5, with 13 nucleotides matching TRBD2. TRBJ2-1 explains the end of the DNA better; the J call may be wrong. Germline V gives CDR1 MNHEY, CDR2 SMNVEV (reference sequence). CDR3 length equals 17 residues. The CDR3 here is CASSSPTSGRPHNEQFF. As DNA, the CDR3 is TGTGCCAGCAGTTCCCCGACTAGCGGGAGGCCCCACAATGAGCAGTTCTTC.